This T cell receptor (beta chain) was sequenced for a study of blood T cell repertoires in COVID-19. Overall study: Donors in the United States, Italy and Spain gave samples during acute or convalescent COVID-19.

The junction had 7 bases not matched to a gene; V was cut back by 0 bases and J by 2 bases. The CDR3 consists of 17 residues. Germline assignment: CDR1 MNHEY and CDR2 SMNVEV (reference sequence). TCRdb's table, derived via immunoSEQ multiplex PCR, lists solely in-frame clones and lacks some. The sample lists about 48,000 clones; 65% to 85% were seen once. The sequenced material came from peripheral blood. The chain recombines TRBV27 with TRBJ1-3; 7 bases are a match to TRBD1. This TCR was sampled from a human donor with active or convalescent COVID-19. The donor label of this sample is uncertain. The CDR3: CASSLSEGDRAGNTIYF. The CDR3 nucleotides are TGTGCCAGCAGTTTATCGGAGGGTGACAGGGCTGGAAACACCATATATTTT.